This T cell receptor (beta chain) was retrieved from a study of blood T cell repertoires in COVID-19 (dated by TCRdb to 2020 to 2022). For context, the study as a whole: Samples covering the acute and convalescent phases of COVID-19 were provided by collaborators in the United States, Italy and Spain. Where HLA class I and class II types were available, the types were taken from metadata supplied by the sample provider, not from assay-based typing. The sample metadata nearly always contained a de-identified subject ID, COVID-19 status, age in years and sex. The material from the prospective study consisted of cDNA or gDNA derived from T cells, B-cell-depleted T cells, or PBMCs. The repertoires were made available in a free public database intended to serve as a resource for research on the immune response to SARS-CoV-2. The dataset comprised deeply sampled blood TCRbeta repertoires from subjects exposed to, actively infected with, or recovered from COVID-19. Samples were obtained from the ongoing ImmuneRACE study (first 160 participants) and from over 1,000 subjects provided by 6 global collaborators. Study-level results and caveats: The quantity of clinical and demographic metadata differed by source and by participant and was supplied without curation.

The collaborating institutions used their own protocols to collect whole blood in K2EDTA tubes. For TCRbeta analysis, collaborator samples were shipped as frozen whole blood, as isolated PBMCs, or as DNA extracted from either sample type. Concerning this clone itself: The target of this receptor is not known. It has no much larger one-base neighbor in the sample; base qualities were not kept.

The immunoSEQ Assay, a bias-controlled multiplex PCR, was used to amplify TCRbeta CDR3 regions from genomic DNA. On the study's bioinformatics: Nucleated cell counts per sample were estimated from amplification of reference gene primers within the assay. To quantify the absolute abundance of each unique TCRbeta CDR3 rearrangement, sequence reads were collapsed and filtered. For each sample, productive Simpson clonality was calculated by taking the square root of Simpson's diversity index across productive rearrangements. TCRdb retrieved this table from immuneACCESS and kept in-frame rearrangements only. Not all clones are present; in checked studies, unresolved V genes account for under half, and no reason is known for the remainder. V and J calls and clone size are copied from that table; D and trimming were computed from the DNA. This sample holds about 200,000 clones; around nine tenths were observed only once. The ten largest clones capture around 0.53% of the sample.

Per the germline V gene (reference sequence), SEHNR is the CDR1 and FQNEAQ is the CDR2. V lost 1 base and J lost 3 bases; the stretch between them is 6 bases long. Reading from cysteine to phenylalanine, the CDR3 counts 14 amino acids. The only DNA kept is the CDR3, 42 bases in frame from the first base. This TCR came from a man aged 50-59 years with acute or convalescent COVID-19. The V and J genes are TRBV7-9 and TRBJ2-2; TRBD2 could be the D gene, as 6 bases match. Sequenced: peripheral blood. CDR3 region: CASSLGGDTGELFF. The DNA sequence follows: TGTGCCAGCAGCTTAGGGGGGGACACCGGGGAGCTGTTTTTT.